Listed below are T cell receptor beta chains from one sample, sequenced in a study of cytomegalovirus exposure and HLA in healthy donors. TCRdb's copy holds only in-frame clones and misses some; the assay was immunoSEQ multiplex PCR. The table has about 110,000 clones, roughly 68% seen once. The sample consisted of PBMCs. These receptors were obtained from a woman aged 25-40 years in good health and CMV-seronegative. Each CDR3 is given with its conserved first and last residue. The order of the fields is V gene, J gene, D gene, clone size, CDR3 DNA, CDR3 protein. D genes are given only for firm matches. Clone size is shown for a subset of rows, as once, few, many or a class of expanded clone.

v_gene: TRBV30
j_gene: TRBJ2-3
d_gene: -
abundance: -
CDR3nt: TGTGCCTGGAGTTTAAGCGGTCCCCCAGATACGCAGTATTTT
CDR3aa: CAWSLSGPPDTQYF

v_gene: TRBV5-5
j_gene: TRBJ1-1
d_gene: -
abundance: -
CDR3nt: TGTGCCAGCAGCTTCGAGGGGGACACTGAAGCTTTCTTT
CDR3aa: CASSFEGDTEAFF

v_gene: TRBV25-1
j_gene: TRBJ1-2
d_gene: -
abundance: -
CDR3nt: TGTGCCAGCAGTGAATTCGGGGGGGCGGATGGCTACACCTTC
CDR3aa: CASSEFGGADGYTF

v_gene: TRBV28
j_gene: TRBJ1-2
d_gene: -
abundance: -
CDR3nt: TGTGCCAGCAACAGATTCGGACTGGAATCCGGAGGGGAAAACTATGGCTACACCTTC
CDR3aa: CASNRFGLESGGENYGYTF

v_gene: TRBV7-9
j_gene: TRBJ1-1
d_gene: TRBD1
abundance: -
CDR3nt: TGTGCCAGCAGCTTTGGGACAGGGAGCTACACTGAAGCTTTCTTT
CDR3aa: CASSFGTGSYTEAFF

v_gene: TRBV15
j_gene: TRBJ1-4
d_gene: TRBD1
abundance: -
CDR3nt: TGTGCCACCAGCAGAGTAAGGGGACAGGCGGGCGAAAAACTGTTTTTT
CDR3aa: CATSRVRGQAGEKLFF

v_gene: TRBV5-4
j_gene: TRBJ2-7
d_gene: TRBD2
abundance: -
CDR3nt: TGTGCCAGCAGCTTGGGAGCGGGAGTGACCCTCTACGAGCAGTACTTC
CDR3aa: CASSLGAGVTLYEQYF

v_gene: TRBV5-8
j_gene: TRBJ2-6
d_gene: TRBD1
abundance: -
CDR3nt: TGTGCCAGCAGCTCGGAAGTGACAGGGGGAACTGGGGCCAACGTCCTGACTTTC
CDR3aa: CASSSEVTGGTGANVLTF

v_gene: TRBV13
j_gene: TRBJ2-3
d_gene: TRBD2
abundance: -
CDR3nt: TGTGCCAGCAGCCGGGGGGGCCCAGATACGCAGTATTTT
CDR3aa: CASSRGGPDTQYF

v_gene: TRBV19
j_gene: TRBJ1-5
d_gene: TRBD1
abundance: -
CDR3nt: TGTGCCAGTATCAGGGGACAGGGGGGAGCCCCGCAGCCCCAGCATTTT
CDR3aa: CASIRGQGGAPQPQHF

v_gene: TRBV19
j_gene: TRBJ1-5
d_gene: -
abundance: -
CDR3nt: TGTGCCAGTAGTATGGAAGGGCGGGGCAATCAGCCCCAGCATTTT
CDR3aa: CASSMEGRGNQPQHF

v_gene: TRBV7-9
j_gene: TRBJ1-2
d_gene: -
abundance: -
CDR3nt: TGTGCCAGCAGCTTAGAAACCGGGGTCCCATATGGCTACACCTTC
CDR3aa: CASSLETGVPYGYTF

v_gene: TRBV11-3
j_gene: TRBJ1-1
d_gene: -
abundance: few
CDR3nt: TGTGCCAGCAGCTCAACACAGGGAAGAGGTGAAGCTTTCTTT
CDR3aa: CASSSTQGRGEAFF

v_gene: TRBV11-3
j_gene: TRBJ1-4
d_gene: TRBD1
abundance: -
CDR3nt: TGTGCCAGCAGCTTAGCCGGACAGGGGATTGGAAAACTGTTTTTT
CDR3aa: CASSLAGQGIGKLFF

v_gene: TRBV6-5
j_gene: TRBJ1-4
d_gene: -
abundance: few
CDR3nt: TGTGCCAGCAGTCCGGCGGGACGGCCGCCTGAAAAACTGTTTTTT
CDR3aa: CASSPAGRPPEKLFF

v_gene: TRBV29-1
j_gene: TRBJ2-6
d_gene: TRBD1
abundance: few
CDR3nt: TGCAGCGCTCGGGACAGTGGCTCTGGGGCCAACGTCCTGACTTTC
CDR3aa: CSARDSGSGANVLTF

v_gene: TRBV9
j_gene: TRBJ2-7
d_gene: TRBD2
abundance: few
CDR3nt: TGTGCCAGCAGCGTAGAGCGCGGGAGGGCCTACGAGCAGTACTTC
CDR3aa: CASSVERGRAYEQYF

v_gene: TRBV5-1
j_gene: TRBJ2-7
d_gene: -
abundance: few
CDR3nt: TGCGCCAGCAGCTTGGTTCTAGCTAACGAGCAGTACTTC
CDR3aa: CASSLVLANEQYF

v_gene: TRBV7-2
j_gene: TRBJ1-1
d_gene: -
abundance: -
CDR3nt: TGTGCCAGCAGCTTAGTGTCAGACAGGCCCGTCTTCAAAGCTTTCTTT
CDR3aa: CASSLVSDRPVFKAFF

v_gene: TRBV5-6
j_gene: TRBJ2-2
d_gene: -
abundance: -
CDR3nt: TGTGCCAGCAGCCGGCCGGGTCTGGAGTCCGGGGAGCTGTTTTTT
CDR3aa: CASSRPGLESGELFF

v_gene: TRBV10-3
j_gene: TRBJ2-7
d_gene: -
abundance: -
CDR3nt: TGTGCCATCAGGGAAGGAGGATCCTACGAGCAGTACTTC
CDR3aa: CAIREGGSYEQYF

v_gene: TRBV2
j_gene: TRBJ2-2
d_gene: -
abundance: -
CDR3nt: TGTGCCAGCATTCCGGCGGTGATTCATACCGGGGAGCTGTTTTTT
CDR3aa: CASIPAVIHTGELFF

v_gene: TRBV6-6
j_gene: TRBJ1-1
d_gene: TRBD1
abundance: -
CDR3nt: TGTGCCAGCAGTTACGGGGGGACAGGGGACACTGAAGCTTTCTTT
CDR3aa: CASSYGGTGDTEAFF

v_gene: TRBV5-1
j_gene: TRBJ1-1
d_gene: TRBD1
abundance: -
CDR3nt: TGCGCCAGCAGCTTGAGGGACAGGAACACTGAAGCTTTCTTT
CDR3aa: CASSLRDRNTEAFF

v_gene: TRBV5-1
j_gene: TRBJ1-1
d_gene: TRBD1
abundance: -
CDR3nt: TGCGCCAGCAGCACAGGGGTTAGGGACACTGAAGCTTTCTTT
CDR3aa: CASSTGVRDTEAFF

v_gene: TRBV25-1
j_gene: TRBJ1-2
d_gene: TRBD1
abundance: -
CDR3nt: TGTGCCAGCAGTGAATCAGGACAGGGTGGTGGCTACACCTTC
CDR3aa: CASSESGQGGGYTF

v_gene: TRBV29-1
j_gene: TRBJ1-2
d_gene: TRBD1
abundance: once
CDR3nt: TGCAGCGTACGGACAGGGGACTATGGCTACACCTTC
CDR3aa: CSVRTGDYGYTF

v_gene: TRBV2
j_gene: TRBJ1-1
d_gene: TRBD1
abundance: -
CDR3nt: TGTGCCACAGGGACAGGCCTGAACACTGAAGCTTTCTTT
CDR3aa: CATGTGLNTEAFF

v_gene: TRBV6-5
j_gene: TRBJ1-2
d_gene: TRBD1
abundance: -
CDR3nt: TGTGCCAGCAGTTACTCGGGACAGTCCACTGGCTACACCTTC
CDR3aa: CASSYSGQSTGYTF

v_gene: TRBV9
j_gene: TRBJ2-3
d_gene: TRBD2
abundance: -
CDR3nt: TGTGCCAGCACCCGGAGCCTTCCTATCTGGCGGGAGGGGGCCTACGCGGGGAATACGCAGTATTTT
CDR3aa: CASTRSLPIWREGAYAGNTQYF

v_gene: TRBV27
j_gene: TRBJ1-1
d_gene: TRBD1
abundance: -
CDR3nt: TGTGCCAGCATCAGACAGGGGGCCACTGAAGCTTTCTTT
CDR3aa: CASIRQGATEAFF

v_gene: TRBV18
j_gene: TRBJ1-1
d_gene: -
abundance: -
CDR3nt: TGTGCCAGCTCAGCCCTTAAGACAGGCGGCACTGAAGCTTTCTTT
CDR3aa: CASSALKTGGTEAFF

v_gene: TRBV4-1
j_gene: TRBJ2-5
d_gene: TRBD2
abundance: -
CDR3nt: TGCGCCAGCAGCCTAGACGACTTAGCGGGGGGACGCGGAGAGACCCAGTACTTC
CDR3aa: CASSLDDLAGGRGETQYF

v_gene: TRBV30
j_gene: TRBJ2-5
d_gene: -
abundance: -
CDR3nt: TGTGCCTGGAGTAAAACCGAAACAAACTTC
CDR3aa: CAWSKTETNF

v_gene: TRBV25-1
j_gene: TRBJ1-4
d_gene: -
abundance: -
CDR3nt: TGTGCCAGCAGGGGGCACGAAAAACTGTTTTTT
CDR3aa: CASRGHEKLFF

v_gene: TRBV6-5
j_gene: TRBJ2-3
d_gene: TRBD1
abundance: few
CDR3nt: TGTGCCAGCAGTTACGGACAGGGGGCTATCACAGATACGCAGTATTTT
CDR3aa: CASSYGQGAITDTQYF

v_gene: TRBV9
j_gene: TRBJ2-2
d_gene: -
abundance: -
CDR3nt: TGTGCCAGCAGCGTAGGGGTGATGGAGGCCGGGGAGCTGTTTTTT
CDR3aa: CASSVGVMEAGELFF

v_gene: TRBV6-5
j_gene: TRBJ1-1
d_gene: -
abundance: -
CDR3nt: TGTGCCAGCAGTTCACAGGAGTTGAACACTGAAGCTTTCTTT
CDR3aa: CASSSQELNTEAFF

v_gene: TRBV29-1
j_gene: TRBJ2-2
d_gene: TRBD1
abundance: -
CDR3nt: TGCAGCGCCGAGACAGGGCGGACGAACACCGGGGAGCTGTTTTTT
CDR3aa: CSAETGRTNTGELFF

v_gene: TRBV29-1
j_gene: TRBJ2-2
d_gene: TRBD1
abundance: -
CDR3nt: TGCAGCGGCACCAACAGGGGTCGGACCGGGGAGCTGTTTTTT
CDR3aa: CSGTNRGRTGELFF

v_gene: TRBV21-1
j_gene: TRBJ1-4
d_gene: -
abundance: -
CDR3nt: TGTGCCAGCAGCAAAGCAAGTGGTCCCATACTACGGGGGGACAATGAAAAACTGTTTTTT
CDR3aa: CASSKASGPILRGDNEKLFF

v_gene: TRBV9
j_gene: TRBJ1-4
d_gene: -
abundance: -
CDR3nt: TGTGCCAGCAGCACCGACGGACAGTCAAATGAAAAACTGTTTTTT
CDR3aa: CASSTDGQSNEKLFF

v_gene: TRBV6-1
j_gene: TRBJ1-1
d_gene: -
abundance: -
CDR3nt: TGTGCCAGCAGGGCAACTATGAACACTGAAGCTTTCTTT
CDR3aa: CASRATMNTEAFF

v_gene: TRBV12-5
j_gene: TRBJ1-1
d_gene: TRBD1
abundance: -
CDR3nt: TGTGCTAGTGGTTTGGTACGGACAGGGACGTACTCTGAAGCTTTCTTT
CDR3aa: CASGLVRTGTYSEAFF

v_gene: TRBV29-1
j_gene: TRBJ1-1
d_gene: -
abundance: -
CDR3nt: TGCAGCGTGAAAGGACAGCAGAACACTGAAGCTTTCTTT
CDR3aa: CSVKGQQNTEAFF

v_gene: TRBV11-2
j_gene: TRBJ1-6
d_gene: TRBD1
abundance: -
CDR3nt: TGTGCCAGCAGGGAACAGGGGGCCCCAAATTCACCCCTCCACTTT
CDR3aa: CASREQGAPNSPLHF

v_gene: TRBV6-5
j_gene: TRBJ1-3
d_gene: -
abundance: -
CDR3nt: TGTGCCAGCAGCATGCCGGACATTCGAAACACCATATATTTT
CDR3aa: CASSMPDIRNTIYF

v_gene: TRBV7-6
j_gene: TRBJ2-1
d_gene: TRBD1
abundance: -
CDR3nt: TGTGCCAGCAGCTTAGGGGGCAGGGGGTGGAATGAGCAGTTCTTC
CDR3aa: CASSLGGRGWNEQFF

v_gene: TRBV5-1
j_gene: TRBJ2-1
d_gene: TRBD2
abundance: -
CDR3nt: TGCGCCAGCAGCTCCCTCGGACTAGCGGGAGTTAATGAGCAGTTCTTC
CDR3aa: CASSSLGLAGVNEQFF

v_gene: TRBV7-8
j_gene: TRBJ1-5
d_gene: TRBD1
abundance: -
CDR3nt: TGTGCCAGCAGCGGGGGACAGGGGGCGAATCAGCCCCAGCATTTT
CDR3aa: CASSGGQGANQPQHF

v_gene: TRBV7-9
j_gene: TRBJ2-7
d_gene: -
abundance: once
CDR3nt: TGTGCCAGCAGCTTAGCGGGGGGGGCGGACGAGCAGTACTTC
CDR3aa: CASSLAGGADEQYF

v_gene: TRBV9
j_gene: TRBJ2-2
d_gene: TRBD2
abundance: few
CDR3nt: TGTGCCAGCAGCTCCCCCGAGGGAGGACTAGCGGGAGGGTGGGACACCGGGGAGCTGTTTTTT
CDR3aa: CASSSPEGGLAGGWDTGELFF

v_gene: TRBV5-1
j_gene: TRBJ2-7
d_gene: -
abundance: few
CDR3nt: TGCGCCAGCAGCAGCGGACCGGACTACGAGCAGTACTTC
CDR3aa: CASSSGPDYEQYF

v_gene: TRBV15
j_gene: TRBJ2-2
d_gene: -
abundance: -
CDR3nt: TGTGCCACCAGCAGAGAACAGGGTTCCGGGGAGCTGTTTTTT
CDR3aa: CATSREQGSGELFF

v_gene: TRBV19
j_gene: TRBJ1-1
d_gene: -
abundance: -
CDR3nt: TGTGCCAGTGTCGGGGGGCTGACGAACACTGAAGCTTTCTTT
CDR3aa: CASVGGLTNTEAFF